This T cell receptor (beta chain) was sequenced for a study of blood T cell repertoires in COVID-19 (dated by TCRdb to 2018 to 2020). Concerning the study at large: The collaborator samples originated in the United States, Italy and Spain and spanned the acute and convalescent phases of COVID-19. Where available, HLA class I and class II types were obtained from metadata supplied by the sample provider rather than from assay-based typing. The prospective study material was composed of cDNA or gDNA derived from T cells, B-cell-depleted T cells, or PBMCs. The samples were drawn from the first 160 participants of the ongoing ImmuneRACE study and from more than 1,000 subjects provided by 6 global collaborators. Deeply sampled blood TCRbeta repertoires from subjects exposed to, actively infected with, or recovered from COVID-19 were included in the dataset. Nearly every sample came with metadata listing a de-identified subject ID, COVID-19 status, age in years and sex. The repertoires were released in a freely available public database meant as a resource for research on the immune response to SARS-CoV-2.

Turning to this clone: What antigen it recognizes has not been identified. There are no base qualities to consult, and no much larger clone falls within one base.

The paper's findings and limits, for the study overall: The amount of clinical and demographic metadata varied by source and participant and was provided uncurated.

From cysteine to phenylalanine, the CDR3 is 15 amino acids long. Only the CDR3 part of the read is kept: 45 bases, read in frame from the first base. From V the trimming removes 3 bases and from J it removes 0 bases, while the gene matches leave 3 bases of the junction unaccounted for. The germline V gene specifies MDHEN as CDR1 and SYDVKM as CDR2. Collaborating institutions collected whole blood in K2EDTA tubes following their own protocols. For TCRbeta analysis, collaborator samples were shipped as frozen whole blood, as isolated PBMCs, or as DNA extracted from either sample type. TCRbeta CDR3 regions were amplified from genomic DNA using the immunoSEQ Assay, a bias-controlled multiplex PCR. In the authors' own workflow: The number of nucleated cells in each sample was estimated by amplification of reference gene primers within the assay. To quantify the absolute abundance of each unique TCRbeta CDR3 rearrangement, sequence reads were collapsed and filtered. Productive Simpson clonality was computed per sample as the square root of Simpson's diversity index over productive rearrangements. As stored in TCRdb, this immuneACCESS dataset retains in-frame rearrangements with V and J assigned. A fraction of the clones does not appear; measured against another copy, unresolved V genes explain less than half of the discrepancy, and the remainder lacks a known reason. V, J and clone size were drawn from that table, and D and trimming were deduced from the DNA. Recorded for this sample are about 200,000 clones; approximately 86% of them occurred a single time. The biggest ten clones account for 0.65% to 0.85% of the sample.

Here the chain combines TRBV28 and TRBJ1-1; TRBD1 aligns with 8 central bases. This TCR came from a man in his forties or fifties with acute or convalescent COVID-19. The sequenced material came from peripheral blood. The CDR3 loop reads CASSFGQGLNTEAFF. The nucleotides are TGTGCCAGCAGTTTCGGACAGGGCCTGAACACTGAAGCTTTCTTT.